Listed below are T cell receptor beta chains from one sample, sequenced in a study of monozygotic twins with inflammatory bowel disease. TCRdb re-called the 5' RACE reads, yielding one record per CDR3 amino acid sequence without DNA. Its table lists 440,000 or so distinct CDR3 sequences. Material for sequencing was blood. These receptors were collected from a human donor with ulcerative colitis or Crohn's disease, or a healthy co-twin of an affected twin (not recorded which). The CDR3 runs from the conserved cysteine through the conserved F or W.

v_gene: TRBV6-1
j_gene: TRBJ1-2
CDR3aa: CASRPGQAESGYTF

v_gene: TRBV4-1
j_gene: TRBJ2-1
CDR3aa: CASSQDPPGLVVDEQFF

v_gene: TRBV20-1
j_gene: TRBJ1-2
CDR3aa: CSARAPDWGRGSYGYTF

v_gene: TRBV20-1
j_gene: TRBJ2-7
CDR3aa: CSAGPASGRSYEQYF

v_gene: TRBV28
j_gene: TRBJ1-5
CDR3aa: CASNEENSNQPQHF

v_gene: TRBV18
j_gene: TRBJ2-5
CDR3aa: CASSPPRGEETQYF

v_gene: TRBV20-1
j_gene: TRBJ1-6
CDR3aa: CSASGGGSPLHF

v_gene: TRBV9
j_gene: TRBJ2-2
CDR3aa: CASSPLNVVSGGELFF

v_gene: TRBV27
j_gene: TRBJ2-7
CDR3aa: CASSLFSTSGRAGGQYF

v_gene: TRBV24-1
j_gene: TRBJ2-1
CDR3aa: CATSDLGAVYNEQFF

v_gene: TRBV6-6
j_gene: TRBJ1-5
CDR3aa: CAGCGGGNQPQHF

v_gene: TRBV20-1
j_gene: TRBJ2-1
CDR3aa: CSASTSLYNEQFF

v_gene: TRBV6-2/TRBV6-3
j_gene: TRBJ2-7
CDR3aa: CASSYSTRKGLAYEQYF

v_gene: TRBV2
j_gene: TRBJ1-3
CDR3aa: CASSGEDRSSGNTIYF

v_gene: TRBV3-1
j_gene: TRBJ1-2
CDR3aa: CASSQDQVGGAGGYTF

v_gene: TRBV7-2
j_gene: TRBJ1-5
CDR3aa: CASSPWKDQPQHF

v_gene: TRBV7-2
j_gene: TRBJ2-3
CDR3aa: CASSADRAGGTDTQYF

v_gene: TRBV4-3
j_gene: TRBJ2-7
CDR3aa: CASSQDLTGAYEQYF

v_gene: TRBV19
j_gene: TRBJ2-7
CDR3aa: CASSIQDGAYEQYF

v_gene: TRBV27
j_gene: TRBJ2-1
CDR3aa: CATTPLGLAIYNEQFF

v_gene: TRBV28
j_gene: TRBJ2-3
CDR3aa: CASSLPSAVGTDTQYF

v_gene: TRBV20-1
j_gene: TRBJ2-5
CDR3aa: CSASLAGRVQETQYF

v_gene: TRBV7-9
j_gene: TRBJ1-1
CDR3aa: CASSLVGAHEAFF

v_gene: TRBV3-1
j_gene: TRBJ2-5
CDR3aa: CASSQFKEDPFRETQYF

v_gene: TRBV7-3
j_gene: TRBJ2-3
CDR3aa: CASSLVSTDTQYF

v_gene: TRBV10-3
j_gene: TRBJ2-7
CDR3aa: CAISEFVGQGVYEQYF

v_gene: TRBV7-9
j_gene: TRBJ2-5
CDR3aa: CASSLGVGQRETQYF

v_gene: TRBV7-9
j_gene: TRBJ2-3
CDR3aa: CASSSPDQGTDTQYF

v_gene: TRBV30
j_gene: TRBJ1-5
CDR3aa: CAWSLQGNQPQHF

v_gene: TRBV14
j_gene: TRBJ1-1
CDR3aa: CASSQDASTGFEAFF

v_gene: TRBV6-2/TRBV6-3
j_gene: TRBJ2-7
CDR3aa: CATRDSPFGLGDEQYF

v_gene: TRBV19
j_gene: TRBJ1-4
CDR3aa: CASGWRGTNEKLFF